The clone carrying this TCR beta chain was found once. This record comes from a study of blood T cell repertoires in COVID-19. The germline V and J ends were trimmed by 7 bases and 0 bases, with 12 bases remaining between them. Germline V gene lookup returns CDR1 SEHNR and CDR2 FQNEAQ (reference sequence). The length of the CDR3 is 14 residues. Assay used: immunoSEQ multiplex PCR; TCRdb lists only in-frame clones, some missing. The sample includes under 80,000 clones, around 77% seen only once; the top ten take less than 25%. The sequenced sample consisted of peripheral blood. The origin of this receptor is an elderly man with active or convalescent COVID-19. The genes are TRBV7-9 and TRBJ1-1, with D unresolved. Here the CDR3 reads CASIGFKMNTEAFF. The CDR3 nucleotides read TGTGCCAGCATCGGGTTCAAGATGAACACTGAAGCTTTCTTT. The variable domain in full, completed from reference TRBV7-9 and TRBJ1-1, reads DTGVSQNPRHKITKRGQNVTFRCDPISEHNRLYWYRQTLGQGPEFLTYFQNEAQLEKSRLLSDRFSAERPKGSFSTLEIQRTEQGDSAMYLCASIGFKMNTEAFFGQGTRLTVV.